This T cell receptor beta chain was sequenced for a study of blood T cells in healthy people across ages. Study-level points and caveats: Unsorted PBMCs prevented conclusive naive versus antigen-experienced comparison.

Trimming took off 1 base at V and 4 bases at J, with 11 bases between the two ends. The CDR3 loop spans 14 amino acids. The V gene's germline CDR1 is SGHDT and CDR2 YYEEEE. Drawn from each donor were ten milliliters of peripheral blood. For the second PCR, which ran for roughly 7 to 11 cycles, a sample-barcoded 5' primer and a J-beta primer mix were used. TCRdb fed the 5' RACE reads into MiXCR, producing one record per CDR3 protein. The table includes roughly 1.9 million distinct CDR3 sequences, about 39% detected once. A note on this clonotype: The antigen remains unidentified.

What was sequenced was blood. This sequence joins TRBV5-6 and TRBJ1-1; D gene unclear. This receptor was identified in a human donor in good health. CDR3 coding DNA: TGTGCCAGCAGCTTGCTGGGAGCGGGCACTGAAGCTTTCTTT. Its protein product is CASSLLGAGTEAFF.